The clone carrying this T cell receptor beta chain was detected a few times. TCRdb's table, derived via immunoSEQ multiplex PCR, lists solely in-frame clones and lacks some. The data show fewer than 350,000 clones, 75% to 85% seen once. These data are taken from a study of blood T cell repertoires in COVID-19. Background on the study: Whether acute or convalescent, the COVID-19 samples came from the United States, Italy and Spain. PBMCs, B-cell-depleted T cells, or T cells provided the cDNA or gDNA that made up the material.

CDR1 and CDR2 from the germline V gene are SGHDT and YYEEEE. The CDR3 spans 15 residues. The V gene lost 1 base and the J gene lost 4 bases, with 12 bases spanning the gap. The chain links TRBV5-6 to TRBJ2-1; possibly TRBD2 for D (7 bases). Sequenced sample: peripheral blood. This sequence was found in a human donor in a cohort sampled during active COVID-19. CDR3 amino acids: CASSLRGALYNEQFF. Written as DNA, the CDR3 is TGTGCCAGCAGCTTGCGGGGGGCCCTTTACAATGAGCAGTTCTTC.